The present T cell receptor (beta chain) was sequenced within a study of OX40 agonist ivuxolimab in advanced cancers. General observations from the study: Both CD4+ and CD8+ T cell populations in blood had undergone clonal expansion by week 6 at 0.1 to 3.0 mg/kg.

In regard to this clone: Its specificity is unknown.

Assay: immunoSEQ multiplex PCR; the TCRdb copy retains only in-frame clones and omits some. The sample contains around 57,000 clones, about 92% of which appear only once. V lost 6 bases, J lost 0 bases, and 21 bases lay in between. CDR1 is MDHEN, CDR2 SYDVKM, per germline. The CDR3 contains 18 residues. Here the sequenced sample was CD4+ or CD8+ T cells sorted from blood, taken in a trial of the OX40 agonist ivuxolimab. The V gene is TRBV28, the J gene TRBJ1-5; D gene ambiguous. The receptor comes from an adult with an advanced solid tumor such as melanoma, head and neck, liver or kidney cancer. The CDR3: CASSSGLWGIGSNQPQHF. CDR3 bases: TGTGCCAGCAGCTCGGGGTTGTGGGGAATTGGTAGCAATCAGCCCCAGCATTTT.